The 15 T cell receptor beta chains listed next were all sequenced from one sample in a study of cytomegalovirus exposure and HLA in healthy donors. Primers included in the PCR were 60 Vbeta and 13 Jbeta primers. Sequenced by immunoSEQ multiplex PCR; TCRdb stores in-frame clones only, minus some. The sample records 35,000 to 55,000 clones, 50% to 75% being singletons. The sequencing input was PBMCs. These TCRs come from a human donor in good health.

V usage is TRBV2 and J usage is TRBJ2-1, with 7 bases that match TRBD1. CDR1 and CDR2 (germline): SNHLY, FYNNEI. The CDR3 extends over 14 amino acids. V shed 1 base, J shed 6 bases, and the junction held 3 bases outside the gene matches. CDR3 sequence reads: CASSEGGTVNEQFF. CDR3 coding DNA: TGTGCCAGCAGTGAAGGAGGGACAGTCAATGAGCAGTTCTTC.

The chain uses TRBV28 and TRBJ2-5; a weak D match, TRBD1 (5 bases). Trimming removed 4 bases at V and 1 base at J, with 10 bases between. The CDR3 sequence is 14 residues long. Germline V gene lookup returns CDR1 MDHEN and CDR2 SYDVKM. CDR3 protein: CASSSFDSQETQYF. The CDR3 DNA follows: TGTGCCAGCAGTTCCTTCGACAGCCAAGAGACCCAGTACTTC. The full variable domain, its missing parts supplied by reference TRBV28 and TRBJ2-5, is DVKVTQSSRYLVKRTGEKVFLECVQDMDHENMFWYRQDPGLGLRLIYFSYDVKMKEKGDIPEGYSVSREKKERFSLILESASTNQTSMYLCASSSFDSQETQYFGPGTRLLVL.

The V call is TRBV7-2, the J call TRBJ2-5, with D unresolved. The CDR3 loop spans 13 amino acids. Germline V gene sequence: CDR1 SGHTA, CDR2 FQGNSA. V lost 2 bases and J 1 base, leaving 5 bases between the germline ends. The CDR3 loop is CASSLISQETQYF. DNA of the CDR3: TGTGCCAGCAGCTTAATCTCCCAAGAGACCCAGTACTTC.

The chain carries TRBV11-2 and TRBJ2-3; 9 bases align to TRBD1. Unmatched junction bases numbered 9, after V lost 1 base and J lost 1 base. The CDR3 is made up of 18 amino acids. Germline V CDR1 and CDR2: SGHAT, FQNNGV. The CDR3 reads CASSLVGTGIFGTDTQYF. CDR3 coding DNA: TGTGCCAGCAGCTTAGTTGGGACAGGGATATTTGGCACAGATACGCAGTATTTT.

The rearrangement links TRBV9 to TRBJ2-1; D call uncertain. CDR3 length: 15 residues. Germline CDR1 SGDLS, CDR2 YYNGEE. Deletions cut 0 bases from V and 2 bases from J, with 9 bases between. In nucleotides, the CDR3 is TGTGCCAGCAGCGTAGGTGGCGGCGCCTACAATGAGCAGTTCTTC. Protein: CASSVGGGAYNEQFF.

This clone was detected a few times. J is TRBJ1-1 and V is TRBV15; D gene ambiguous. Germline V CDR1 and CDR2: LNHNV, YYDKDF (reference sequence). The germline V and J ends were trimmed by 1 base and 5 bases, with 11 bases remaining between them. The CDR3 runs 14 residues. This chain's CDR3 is CATSRVRERTEAFF. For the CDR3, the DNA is TGTGCCACCAGCAGAGTGCGGGAGAGGACTGAAGCTTTCTTT.

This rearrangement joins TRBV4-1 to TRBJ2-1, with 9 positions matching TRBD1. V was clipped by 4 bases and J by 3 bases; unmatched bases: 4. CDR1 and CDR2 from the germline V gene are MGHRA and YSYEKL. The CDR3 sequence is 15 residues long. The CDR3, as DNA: TGCGCCAGCAGCCGGACAGGGGCAAACTACAATGAGCAGTTCTTC. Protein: CASSRTGANYNEQFF.

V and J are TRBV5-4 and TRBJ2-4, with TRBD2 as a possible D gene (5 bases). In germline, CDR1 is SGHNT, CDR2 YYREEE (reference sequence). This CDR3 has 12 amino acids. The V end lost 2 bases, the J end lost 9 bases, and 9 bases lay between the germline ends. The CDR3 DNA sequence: TGTGCCAGCAGCTTCCGAGGGAGCATTCAGTACTTC. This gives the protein CASSFRGSIQYF. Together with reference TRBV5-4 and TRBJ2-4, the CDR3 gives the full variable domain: ETGVTQSPTHLIKTRGQQVTLRCSSQSGHNTVSWYQQALGQGPQFIFQYYREEENGRGNFPPRFSGLQFPNYSSELNVNALELDDSALYLCASSFRGSIQYFGAGTRLSVL.

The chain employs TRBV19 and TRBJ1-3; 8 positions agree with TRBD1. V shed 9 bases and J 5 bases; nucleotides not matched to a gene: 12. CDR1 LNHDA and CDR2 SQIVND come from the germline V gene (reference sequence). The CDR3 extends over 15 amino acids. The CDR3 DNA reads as TGTGCCAGCGAACCAACCGGGACAGGTCGAAACACCATATATTTT. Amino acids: CASEPTGTGRNTIYF.

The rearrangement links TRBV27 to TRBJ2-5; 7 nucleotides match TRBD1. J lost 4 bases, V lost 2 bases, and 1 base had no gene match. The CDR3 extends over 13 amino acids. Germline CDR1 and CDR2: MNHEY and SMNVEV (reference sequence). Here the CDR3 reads CASSLRQGETQYF. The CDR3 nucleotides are TGTGCCAGCAGTTTAAGACAGGGAGAGACCCAGTACTTC.

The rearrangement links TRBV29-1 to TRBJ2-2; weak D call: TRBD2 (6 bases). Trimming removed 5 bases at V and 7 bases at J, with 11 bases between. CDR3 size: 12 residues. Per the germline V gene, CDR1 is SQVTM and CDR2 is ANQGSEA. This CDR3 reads CSVLEGLGELFF. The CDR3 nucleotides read TGCAGCGTTTTGGAGGGGCTCGGGGAGCTGTTTTTT.

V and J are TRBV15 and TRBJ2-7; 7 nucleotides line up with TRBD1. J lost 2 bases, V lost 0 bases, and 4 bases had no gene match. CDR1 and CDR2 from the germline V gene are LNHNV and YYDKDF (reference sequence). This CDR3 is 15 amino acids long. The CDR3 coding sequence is TGTGCCACCAGCAGAGACCAGGGGGTGACCTACGAGCAGTACTTC. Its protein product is CATSRDQGVTYEQYF.

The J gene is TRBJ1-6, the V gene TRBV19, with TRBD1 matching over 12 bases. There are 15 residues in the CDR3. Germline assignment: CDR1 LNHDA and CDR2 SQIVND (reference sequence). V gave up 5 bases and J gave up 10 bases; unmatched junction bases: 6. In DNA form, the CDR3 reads TGTGCCAGTAGTGCAGGGACAGGGGGCTCGTCACCCCTCCACTTT. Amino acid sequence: CASSAGTGGSSPLHF.

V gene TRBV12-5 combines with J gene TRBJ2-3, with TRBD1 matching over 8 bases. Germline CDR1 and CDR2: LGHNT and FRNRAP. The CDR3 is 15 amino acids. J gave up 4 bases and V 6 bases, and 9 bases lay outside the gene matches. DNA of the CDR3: TGTGCTAGTGGCCCTGACAGGGGTTTTGCAGATACGCAGTATTTT. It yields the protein CASGPDRGFADTQYF.

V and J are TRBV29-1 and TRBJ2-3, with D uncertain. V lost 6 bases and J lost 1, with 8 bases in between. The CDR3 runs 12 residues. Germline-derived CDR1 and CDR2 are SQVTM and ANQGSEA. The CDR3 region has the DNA TGCAGCGTCCGCCCGGGCACAGATACGCAGTATTTT. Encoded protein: CSVRPGTDTQYF.